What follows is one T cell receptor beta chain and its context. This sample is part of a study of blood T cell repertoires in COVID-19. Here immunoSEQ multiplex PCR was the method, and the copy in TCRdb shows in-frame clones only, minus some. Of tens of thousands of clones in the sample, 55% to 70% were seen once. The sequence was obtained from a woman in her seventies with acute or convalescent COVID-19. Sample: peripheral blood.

The CDR3 here is CASSPDSNYGYTF. In DNA form, the CDR3 reads TGCGCCAGCAGCCCGGACAGCAACTATGGCTACACCTTC. The rearrangement joins TRBV10-2 to TRBJ1-2; TRBD1 is a possible D gene (6 bases). The germline V and J ends were trimmed by 6 bases and 2 bases, with 10 bases remaining between them. The CDR3 length is 13 residues. In germline, CDR1 is WSHSY, CDR2 SAAADI.